The 31 T cell receptor beta chains below were found in one sample sequenced in a study of CD8 T cells in ankylosing spondylitis. TCRdb called the 5' RACE reads again in MiXCR, with one record for every CDR3 protein. Of approximately 210,000 distinct CDR3 sequences listed, 9.5% to 15% are singletons. Material for sequencing was blood, either unsorted or a sorted T cell fraction (not recorded which). These receptors came from a male donor with ankylosing spondylitis or in good health (not recorded which).

This clonotype has a count of ten or more. The chain combines TRBV5-1 with TRBJ1-5; 9 nucleotides agree with TRBD1. The CDR3 covers 15 residues. With V trimmed by 0 bases and J by 7 bases, 5 bases remained unmatched. Germline CDR1 and CDR2: SGHRS and YFSETQ. The CDR3 nucleotides are TGCGCCAGCAGCTTGGGACAGGGGGACGGACAGCCCCAGCATTTT. It specifies CASSLGQGDGQPQHF.

J is TRBJ2-7 and V is TRBV9; unclear D gene. The CDR3 is made up of 13 amino acids. Trimming took 3 bases from V and 0 from J, leaving 7 bases between them. Germline V gene data show CDR1 as SGDLS and CDR2 as YYNGEE. The CDR3 reads CASSGTTSYEQYF. In DNA form, the CDR3 reads TGTGCCAGCAGCGGGACCACCTCCTACGAGCAGTACTTC.

This clonotype was counted a few times. The rearrangement links TRBV7-9 to TRBJ1-6; tentative D call: TRBD1 (5 bases). The CDR3 consists of 14 residues. Germline V gene sequence: CDR1 SEHNR, CDR2 FQNEAQ (reference sequence). Between the trimmed V and J ends, which lost 2 bases and 5 bases, there was a span of 7 bases. The CDR3 DNA is TGTGCCAGCAGCTTATGGGGGGATAATTCACCCCTCCACTTT. This translates into CASSLWGDNSPLHF.

This CDR3 is CASSIADPAPNEQYF. The DNA for the CDR3 is TGTGCCAGTAGTATCGCCGACCCAGCTCCTAACGAGCAGTACTTC. The rearrangement joins TRBV19 to TRBJ2-7; D ambiguous. This CDR3 contains 15 residues. Trimming pared 3 bases from V and 5 bases from J, leaving 17 bases between. Germline V gene data show CDR1 as LNHDA and CDR2 as SQIVND (reference sequence).

This clonotype has just a few counts. The chain uses TRBV10-2 and TRBJ2-7, with a tentative D call TRBD1 (6 bases). The CDR3 has 11 residues. The germline V gene has CDR1 WSHSY and CDR2 SAAADI. V lost 5 bases, J lost 4 bases, and 6 bases lay in between. DNA for the CDR3: TGCGCCAGCAGTACAGGGTACGAGCAGTACTTC. Protein sequence: CASSTGYEQYF.

CDR3 region: CASSSGQATNEKLFF. Written as DNA, the CDR3 is TGTGCCAGCAGCTCCGGACAGGCAACTAATGAAAAACTGTTTTTT. This chain uses TRBV3-1 with TRBJ1-4; TRBD1 aligns across 7 bases. Germline CDR1 reads LGHDT; CDR2 reads YNNKEL (reference sequence). The trim removed 5 bases at V and 0 bases at J, leaving 3 bases unmatched. This CDR3 region has 15 residues.

This chain uses TRBV7-9 with TRBJ2-5; 10 positions match TRBD1. This CDR3 is built from 15 residues. V dropped 5 bases and J dropped 4; count of bases not matched to a gene: 7. Germline CDR1 and CDR2: SEHNR and FQNEAQ (reference sequence). The chain's CDR3 is CASSPRQGAGETQYF. The CDR3 nucleotides read TGTGCCAGCAGCCCCCGACAGGGGGCAGGAGAGACCCAGTACTTC.

The rearrangement joins TRBV12-3 or TRBV12-4 to TRBJ1-5; 8 bases are shared with TRBD1. V lost 4 bases and J lost 9; bases outside the gene matches: 8. CDR3 length equals 14 residues. The CDR3 here is CASSSGQVRWPQHF. For the CDR3, the DNA is TGTGCCAGCAGTTCGGGACAGGTCCGGTGGCCCCAGCATTTT.

This clonotype was detected many times. The chain uses TRBV27 and TRBJ2-7, with D possibly TRBD2 on 5 matching bases. The CDR3 is 13 residues long. Germline V gene lookup returns CDR1 MNHEY and CDR2 SMNVEV (reference sequence). V was pared by 5 bases and J by 0 bases, with 8 bases between. CDR3 coding DNA: TGTGCCAGCAGTCTCGGGGACTCCTACGAGCAGTACTTC. Translation gives CASSLGDSYEQYF.

The chain joins TRBV29-1 to TRBJ1-1; D gene uncertain. The CDR3 consists of 11 residues. With 7 bases removed from V and 0 bases from J, the gap between germline ends came to 6 bases. Per germline, CDR1 SQVTM and CDR2 ANQGSEA. The DNA of the CDR3 is TGCAGCGCCGACCTGAACACTGAAGCTTTCTTT. Protein sequence: CSADLNTEAFF.

There are a few counts of this clonotype. V usage is TRBV4-1 and J usage is TRBJ2-3; D unresolved. The V end lost 0 bases, the J end lost 1 base, and 23 bases lay between the germline ends. The CDR3 sequence is 20 residues long. Germline CDR1 reads MGHRA; CDR2 reads YSYEKL. The CDR3 DNA reads TGCGCCAGCAGCCAAGATGGTATATGTAGCATCGGAAATCGCACAGATACGCAGTATTTT. It is translated as CASSQDGICSIGNRTDTQYF.

This clonotype was detected many times. J is TRBJ1-1 and V is TRBV12-3 or TRBV12-4; D perhaps matches TRBD1 (5 bases). This CDR3 comprises 14 residues. The V and J ends lost 2 bases and 3 bases respectively, with 10 bases between them. CDR3 coding DNA: TGTGCCAGCAGTTTAACCAGGGAATACACTGAAGCTTTCTTT. Its protein product is CASSLTREYTEAFF.

This clonotype was seen a handful of times. This chain joins TRBV2 and TRBJ2-7; 10 bases line up with TRBD1. The CDR3 runs to 16 residues. Per the germline V gene, CDR1 is SNHLY and CDR2 is FYNNEI. J was trimmed by 5 bases and V by 2 bases; bases with no gene match: 9. The CDR3 loop reads CASSEFLRQGANEQYF. The CDR3 DNA is TGTGCCAGCAGTGAATTTTTGAGACAGGGGGCAAACGAGCAGTACTTC. Drawing the rest from reference TRBV2 and TRBJ2-7, the complete variable domain is EPEVTQTPSHQVTQMGQEVILRCVPISNHLYFYWYRQILGQKVEFLVSFYNNEISEKSEIFDDQFSVERPDGSNFTLKIRSTKLEDSAMYFCASSEFLRQGANEQYFGPGTRLTVT.

The chain uses TRBV27 and TRBJ2-1; 14 bases align to TRBD2. Germline trimming cut 3 bases from V and 8 bases from J; bases unmatched to any gene: 9. Germline assignment: CDR1 MNHEY and CDR2 SMNVEV (reference sequence). This CDR3 contains 17 residues. The CDR3 is CASSLRLAGGPHDEQFF. In DNA, the CDR3 is TGTGCCAGCAGTTTGAGACTAGCGGGAGGGCCACACGATGAGCAGTTCTTC.

This clonotype occurred a few times. The chain is built from TRBV5-1 and TRBJ2-1; no firm D call. Trimming cost V 1 base and J 6 bases, with 14 bases left between them. CDR1 SGHRS and CDR2 YFSETQ come from the germline V gene. The CDR3 loop spans 15 amino acids. The CDR3 protein is CASSLNSPSVNEQFF. The CDR3 DNA follows: TGCGCCAGCAGCTTGAATTCCCCTTCGGTCAATGAGCAGTTCTTC. The full variable domain, rest sourced from reference TRBV5-1 and TRBJ2-1, is KAGVTQTPRYLIKTRGQQVTLSCSPISGHRSVSWYQQTPGQGLQFLFEYFSETQRNKGNFPGRFSGRQFSNSRSEMNVSTLELGDSALYLCASSLNSPSVNEQFFGPGTRLTVL.

This clonotype was counted only a few times. CDR3 protein: CASSVGGLASMETQYF. The CDR3, as DNA: TGTGCCAGCAGCGTGGGGGGACTTGCCAGTATGGAGACCCAGTACTTC. The rearrangement uses TRBV9 and TRBJ2-5; TRBD2 might be the D (6 bases). CDR3 length: 16 amino acids. Per germline, CDR1 SGDLS and CDR2 YYNGEE. The V end was cut by 2 bases, the J end by 5 bases, with 19 bases between.

This clonotype was detected only a few times. V and J are TRBV12-3 or TRBV12-4 and TRBJ1-5, with a weak D call TRBD1 (6 bases). Trimming removed 2 bases at V and 4 bases at J, with 9 bases between. The CDR3 is made up of 14 amino acids. The CDR3 DNA reads TGTGCCAGCAGTTTATACACAGGGAATCAGCCCCAGCATTTT. Residues: CASSLYTGNQPQHF.

The chain carries TRBV27 and TRBJ2-1; 12 positions agree with TRBD2. The germline V gene has CDR1 MNHEY and CDR2 SMNVEV (reference sequence). V was pared by 5 bases and J by 7 bases, with 9 bases of the junction left unmatched. The CDR3 consists of 16 residues. The CDR3 loop is CASSLQTSGRGNEQFF. The CDR3 DNA is TGTGCCAGCAGTCTCCAGACTAGCGGGAGAGGTAATGAGCAGTTCTTC.

This clonotype came up a few times. The CDR3 DNA is TGTGCCAGCAGCTTACTAGCGGGAGCTCACGATACGCAGTATTTT. It is translated as CASSLLAGAHDTQYF. The rearrangement joins TRBV7-7 to TRBJ2-3, with 10 bases fitting TRBD2. CDR3 length equals 15 residues. V trimming: 2 bases; J trimming: 6 bases; junction bases outside the gene matches: 5. From germline, CDR1 is SSHAT and CDR2 FNYEAQ (reference sequence).

Only a few counts were recorded for this clonotype. CDR3 in DNA: TGTGCCAGCAGCCCGCCGGTACTAGAGACCCAGTACTTC. This gives the protein CASSPPVLETQYF. The chain is built from TRBV7-9 and TRBJ2-5, with D unclear. V shed 5 bases and J shed 4 bases, with 11 bases lying between them. CDR1 and CDR2 (germline): SEHNR, FQNEAQ (reference sequence). The CDR3 is made up of 13 amino acids.

The chain joins TRBV12-3 or TRBV12-4 to TRBJ2-4; D is undetermined. Trimming took 4 bases from V and 0 from J, leaving 10 bases between them. This CDR3 region has 15 residues. The CDR3, as DNA: TGTGCCAGCAGTTACCCAACGGAAGCCAAAAACATTCAGTACTTC. Protein: CASSYPTEAKNIQYF.

This clonotype was seen only once. The chain combines TRBV20-1 with TRBJ1-1; D unresolved. V lost 6 bases to trimming and J lost 1 base, with 6 bases between them. Germline values: CDR1 DFQATT, CDR2 SNEGSKA (reference sequence). The CDR3 has 11 amino acids. The CDR3: CSADQNTEAFF. DNA of the CDR3: TGCAGTGCGGATCAGAACACTGAAGCTTTCTTT.

This clonotype appeared a few times. The rearrangement uses TRBV27 and TRBJ2-1, with 12 bases fitting TRBD1. After removal of 7 bases from V and 8 bases from J, the junction contained 12 bases not matched to a gene. The CDR3 runs to 16 residues. Germline V gene lookup returns CDR1 MNHEY and CDR2 SMNVEV (reference sequence). The CDR3 region has the DNA TGTGCCAGCACAATCAACCCGGGACAGGGGGCCCATGAGCAGTTCTTC. Translating gives CASTINPGQGAHEQFF.

The table lists this clonotype with a few counts. The chain links TRBV12-3 or TRBV12-4 to TRBJ1-1; D unresolved. With 7 bases removed from V and 0 bases from J, the gap between germline ends came to 9 bases. CDR3 size: 13 residues. DNA for the CDR3: TGTGCCAGCACCCAGAACCTGAACACTGAAGCTTTCTTT. Amino acids: CASTQNLNTEAFF.

In nucleotides, the CDR3 is TGCAGCGTTGAAGACTTCTATGGCTACACCTTC. Translation gives CSVEDFYGYTF. The rearrangement links TRBV29-1 to TRBJ1-2; unclear D gene. CDR3 length equals 11 residues. The V end was cut by 0 bases, the J end by 4 bases, with 3 bases between. The germline V gene encodes CDR1 SQVTM and CDR2 ANQGSEA.

The chain carries TRBV10-2 and TRBJ2-3, with a possible D match to TRBD2 (6 bases). V lost 8 bases and J lost 0, with 12 bases in between. Germline V gene data show CDR1 as WSHSY and CDR2 as SAAADI. This CDR3 comprises 14 residues. The CDR3, as DNA: TGCGCCAGCCGGACCGGGACTAGCACAGATACGCAGTATTTT. Encoded protein: CASRTGTSTDTQYF.

This clonotype was detected only a few times. CDR3 in amino acids: CASSLAGQGGSYEQYF. CDR3 DNA: TGCGCCAGCAGCCTCGCAGGACAGGGGGGTTCCTACGAGCAGTACTTC. The chain combines TRBV4-1 with TRBJ2-7; 10 nucleotides agree with TRBD1. Unmatched junction bases numbered 7, after V lost 4 bases and J lost 1 base. The CDR3 runs 16 residues. Germline CDR1 reads MGHRA; CDR2 reads YSYEKL.

This sequence joins TRBV5-1 and TRBJ2-7; D is uncertain. CDR3 length: 16 residues. Trimming took off 1 base at V and 5 bases at J, with 19 bases between the two ends. Germline V lookup: CDR1 SGHRS, CDR2 YFSETQ. The CDR3 region is CASSLSPRHSGDEQYF. CDR3 DNA: TGCGCCAGCAGCTTGTCCCCGAGGCACTCTGGGGACGAGCAGTACTTC.

V usage is TRBV5-1 and J usage is TRBJ1-1, with unresolved D. This CDR3 is 17 amino acids long. With 6 bases removed from V and 1 base from J, the gap between germline ends came to 22 bases. Germline values: CDR1 SGHRS, CDR2 YFSETQ. The CDR3, as DNA: TGCGCCAGCACCCATGAGCCATCCCCGGCTTGGAACACTGAAGCTTTCTTT. It codes for CASTHEPSPAWNTEAFF.

This clonotype was seen only a few times. This rearrangement joins TRBV7-9 to TRBJ2-3, with a possible D match to TRBD1 (6 bases). V was pared by 5 bases and J by 2 bases, with 14 bases between. The germline V gene encodes CDR1 SEHNR and CDR2 FQNEAQ (reference sequence). CDR3 length: 15 amino acids. CDR3 region: CASSPRTDLTDTQYF. The CDR3 region has the DNA TGTGCCAGCAGCCCAAGGACAGACCTCACAGATACGCAGTATTTT.

This clonotype has at least ten counts. The chain joins TRBV5-1 to TRBJ2-1, with a tentative D call TRBD2 (6 bases). The germline CDR1 and CDR2 sequences are SGHRS and YFSETQ. With 4 bases removed from V and 3 bases from J, the gap between germline ends came to 14 bases. CDR3 length: 15 amino acids. The CDR3 DNA reads TGCGCCAGCAGCCAAGGTCGGGGGTTCTACAATGAGCAGTTCTTC. Its protein product is CASSQGRGFYNEQFF.